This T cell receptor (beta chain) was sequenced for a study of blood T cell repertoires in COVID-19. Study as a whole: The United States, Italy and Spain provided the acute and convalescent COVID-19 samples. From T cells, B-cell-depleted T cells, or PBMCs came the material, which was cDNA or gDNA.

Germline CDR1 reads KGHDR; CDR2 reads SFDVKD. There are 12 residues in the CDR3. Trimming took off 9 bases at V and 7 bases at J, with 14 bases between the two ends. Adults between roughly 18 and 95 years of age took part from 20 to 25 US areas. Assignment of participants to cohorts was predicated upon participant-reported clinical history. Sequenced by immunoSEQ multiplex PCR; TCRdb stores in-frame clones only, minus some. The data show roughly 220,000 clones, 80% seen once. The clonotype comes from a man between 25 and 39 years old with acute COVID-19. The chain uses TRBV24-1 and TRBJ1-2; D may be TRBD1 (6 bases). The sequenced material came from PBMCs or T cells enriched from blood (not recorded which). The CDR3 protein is CATADSVGGYTF. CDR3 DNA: TGTGCCACCGCGGACAGTGTGGGTGGCTACACCTTC.